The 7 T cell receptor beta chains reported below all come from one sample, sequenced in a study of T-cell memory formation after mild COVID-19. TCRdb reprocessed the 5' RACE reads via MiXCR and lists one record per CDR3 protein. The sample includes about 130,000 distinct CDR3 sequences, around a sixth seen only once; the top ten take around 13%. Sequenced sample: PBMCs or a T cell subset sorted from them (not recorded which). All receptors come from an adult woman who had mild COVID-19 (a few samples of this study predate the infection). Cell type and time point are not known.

The CDR3 loop reads CASSVGSLAGSYEQYF. The CDR3 DNA sequence: TGTGCCAGCAGCGTAGGCTCTTTAGCAGGGTCCTACGAGCAGTACTTC. This rearrangement joins TRBV9 to TRBJ2-7; TRBD1 might be the D (5 bases). From germline, CDR1 is SGDLS and CDR2 YYNGEE. V shed 0 bases and J shed 1 base, with 14 bases lying between them. The CDR3 totals 16 residues. Full variable domain (missing parts from reference TRBV9 and TRBJ2-7): DSGVTQTPKHLITATGQRVTLRCSPRSGDLSVYWYQQSLDQGLQFLIQYYNGEERAKGNILERFSAQQFPDLHSELNLSSLELGDSALYFCASSVGSLAGSYEQYFGPGTRLTVT.

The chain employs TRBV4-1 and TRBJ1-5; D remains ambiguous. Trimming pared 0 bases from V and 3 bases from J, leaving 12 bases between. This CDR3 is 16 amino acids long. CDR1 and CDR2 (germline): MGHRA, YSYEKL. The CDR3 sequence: CASSQDAGSINQPQHF. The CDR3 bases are TGCGCCAGCAGCCAAGATGCGGGGTCGATCAATCAGCCCCAGCATTTT.

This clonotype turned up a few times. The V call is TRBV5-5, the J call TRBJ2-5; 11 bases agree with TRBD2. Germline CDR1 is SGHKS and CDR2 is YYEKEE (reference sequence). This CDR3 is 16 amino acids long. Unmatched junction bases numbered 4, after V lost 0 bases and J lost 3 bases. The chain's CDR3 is CASSLALAGGKETQYF. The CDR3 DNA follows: TGTGCCAGCAGCTTGGCCTTAGCGGGAGGGAAAGAGACCCAGTACTTC.

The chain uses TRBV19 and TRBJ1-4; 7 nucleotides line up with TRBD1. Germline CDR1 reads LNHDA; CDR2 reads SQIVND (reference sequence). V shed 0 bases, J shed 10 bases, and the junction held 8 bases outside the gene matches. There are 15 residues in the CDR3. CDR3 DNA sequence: TGTGCCAGTAGTATAGATACAGGGGACCCGGGAAAACTGTTTTTT. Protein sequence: CASSIDTGDPGKLFF.

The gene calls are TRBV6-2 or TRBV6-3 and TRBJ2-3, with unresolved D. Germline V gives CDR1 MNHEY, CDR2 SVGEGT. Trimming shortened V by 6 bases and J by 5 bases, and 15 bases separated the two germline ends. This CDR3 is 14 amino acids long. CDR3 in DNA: TGTGCCAGCAGAGATCTGGGAAGAGAAGATACGCAGTATTTT. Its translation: CASRDLGREDTQYF.

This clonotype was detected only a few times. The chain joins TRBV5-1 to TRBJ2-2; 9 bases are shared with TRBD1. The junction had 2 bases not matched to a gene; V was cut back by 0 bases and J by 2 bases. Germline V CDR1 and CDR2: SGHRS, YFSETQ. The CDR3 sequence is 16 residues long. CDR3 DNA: TGCGCCAGCAGCTTGGGGGACAGGGAAAACACCGGGGAGCTGTTTTTT. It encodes CASSLGDRENTGELFF.

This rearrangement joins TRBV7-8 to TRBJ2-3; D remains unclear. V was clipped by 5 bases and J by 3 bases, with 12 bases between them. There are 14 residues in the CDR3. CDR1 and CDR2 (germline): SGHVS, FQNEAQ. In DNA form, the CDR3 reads TGTGCCAGCAGCCCGGAGCCCTTTACAGATACGCAGTATTTT. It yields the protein CASSPEPFTDTQYF.